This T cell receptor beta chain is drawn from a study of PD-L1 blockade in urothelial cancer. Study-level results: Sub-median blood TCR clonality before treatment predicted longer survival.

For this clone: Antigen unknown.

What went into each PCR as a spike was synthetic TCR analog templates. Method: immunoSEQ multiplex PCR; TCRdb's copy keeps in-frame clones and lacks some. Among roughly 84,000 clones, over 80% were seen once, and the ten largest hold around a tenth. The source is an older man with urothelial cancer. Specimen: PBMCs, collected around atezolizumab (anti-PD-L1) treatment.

The DNA for the CDR3 is TGTGCCAGCAACGGACAGGGCAGTCAGCCCCAGCATTTT. As protein: CASNGQGSQPQHF. This chain links TRBV6-6 with TRBJ1-5; 8 nucleotides agree with TRBD1. V lost 7 bases to trimming and J lost 6 bases; unmatched junction nucleotides: 5. CDR3 length: 13 residues. Germline assignment: CDR1 MNHNY and CDR2 SVGAGI (reference sequence).